This T cell receptor (beta chain) is from a study of OX40 agonist ivuxolimab in advanced cancers. Looking at the study overall: Those enrolled were 82.7% male, with a mean age of around 55 years and ages from roughly 20 to 90.

Findings and limits, study-wide: Still undetermined is the antigen specificity of the expanded peripheral T cells. In CD8+ T cells, expanded clones were on average more numerous than in CD4+.

The V end lost 5 bases, the J end lost 3 bases, and 8 bases lay between the germline ends. The CDR3 is made up of 12 amino acids. In germline, CDR1 is LNHNV, CDR2 YYDKDF (reference sequence). Assay: immunoSEQ multiplex PCR; the TCRdb copy retains only in-frame clones and omits some. The data hold some 74,000 clones, with around 80% observed a single time. A single count supports this clone. The target antigen is unknown. Here the sequenced sample was CD4+ or CD8+ T cells sorted from blood, taken in a trial of the OX40 agonist ivuxolimab. This chain connects TRBV15 to TRBJ2-7, with D unclear. The clonotype was recovered from an adult with an advanced solid tumor such as melanoma, head and neck, liver or kidney cancer. CDR3 residues: CATSAPNYEQYF. CDR3 nucleotide sequence: TGTGCCACCAGCGCACCTAACTACGAGCAGTACTTC.